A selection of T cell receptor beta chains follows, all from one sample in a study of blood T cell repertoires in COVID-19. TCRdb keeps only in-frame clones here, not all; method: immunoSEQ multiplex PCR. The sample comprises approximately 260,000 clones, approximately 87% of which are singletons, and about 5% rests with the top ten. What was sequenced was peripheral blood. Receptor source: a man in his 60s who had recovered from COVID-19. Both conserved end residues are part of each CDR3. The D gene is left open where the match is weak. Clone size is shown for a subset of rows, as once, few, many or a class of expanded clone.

cdr3_nt: TGTGCCAGCAGTTTATCGGGGGGGACAGGGGGAGAGACCCAGTACTTC; cdr3_aa: CASSLSGGTGGETQYF; j_call: TRBJ2-5; v_call: TRBV27; clone_size: .; d_call: TRBD1; cdr3_length: 16
cdr3_nt: TGTGCCAGTAGTATAGTGGAGGGGTCTACATATGGCTACACCTTC; cdr3_aa: CASSIVEGSTYGYTF; j_call: TRBJ1-2; v_call: TRBV19; clone_size: few; d_call: .; cdr3_length: 15
cdr3_nt: TGTGCCAGCAGGCAACAGGGGGATAACGAGCAGTTCTTC; cdr3_aa: CASRQQGDNEQFF; j_call: TRBJ2-1; v_call: TRBV5-4; clone_size: .; d_call: TRBD1; cdr3_length: 13
cdr3_nt: TGTGCCAGTAAAAAGGGACTAGCGGGAGAACCCGGGGAGCTGTTTTTT; cdr3_aa: CASKKGLAGEPGELFF; j_call: TRBJ2-2; v_call: TRBV19; clone_size: .; d_call: TRBD2; cdr3_length: 16
cdr3_nt: TGTGCCAGCAGCTTAGGGGTTTTGGGGGGCAATGAGCAGTTCTTC; cdr3_aa: CASSLGVLGGNEQFF; j_call: TRBJ2-1; v_call: TRBV11-2; clone_size: .; d_call: .; cdr3_length: 15
cdr3_nt: TGTGCCAGCAGCGTAGTAGCGCTAGCCGCCGGGGAGCTGTTTTTT; cdr3_aa: CASSVVALAAGELFF; j_call: TRBJ2-2; v_call: TRBV9; clone_size: .; d_call: .; cdr3_length: 15
cdr3_nt: TGCAGTGCTAGTACAACTAGCGGGAGGGCGGTGTTCACAGATACGCAGTATTTT; cdr3_aa: CSASTTSGRAVFTDTQYF; j_call: TRBJ2-3; v_call: TRBV20-1; clone_size: .; d_call: TRBD2; cdr3_length: 18
cdr3_nt: TGTGCCAGCAGCTTAGAGGGGGCCTACGAGCAGTACTTC; cdr3_aa: CASSLEGAYEQYF; j_call: TRBJ2-7; v_call: TRBV7-9; clone_size: .; d_call: .; cdr3_length: 13
cdr3_nt: TGTGCCAGCAGTTACGGCGGGGTGGGCACCGGGGAGCTGTTTTTT; cdr3_aa: CASSYGGVGTGELFF; j_call: TRBJ2-2; v_call: TRBV6-5; clone_size: .; d_call: .; cdr3_length: 15
cdr3_nt: TGTGCCAGCAGCCGCACCAGGGACAGGCGAATGGAGCAGTTCTTC; cdr3_aa: CASSRTRDRRMEQFF; j_call: TRBJ2-1; v_call: TRBV7-2; clone_size: .; d_call: TRBD1; cdr3_length: 15
cdr3_nt: TGTGCCAGCAGCTACAGGGCGAACACCGGGGAGCTGTTTTTT; cdr3_aa: CASSYRANTGELFF; j_call: TRBJ2-2; v_call: TRBV7-9; clone_size: .; d_call: .; cdr3_length: 14
cdr3_nt: TGTGCCAGCAGGCGACAGTTTTACAGTACCGGGGAGCTGTTTTTT; cdr3_aa: CASRRQFYSTGELFF; j_call: TRBJ2-2; v_call: TRBV19; clone_size: .; d_call: .; cdr3_length: 15
cdr3_nt: TGTGCCAGCAGCACCGCGGGGGGCGCGGTGCAGCCCCAGCATTTT; cdr3_aa: CASSTAGGAVQPQHF; j_call: TRBJ1-5; v_call: TRBV7-8; clone_size: .; d_call: .; cdr3_length: 15
cdr3_nt: TGTGCCAGCAGCAGGACAGTCAACACTGAAGCTTTCTTT; cdr3_aa: CASSRTVNTEAFF; j_call: TRBJ1-1; v_call: TRBV11-2; clone_size: .; d_call: .; cdr3_length: 13
cdr3_nt: TGCAGCGTTCGCAGATCCGGGGGGGCCGTGAGCTACGAGCAGTACTTC; cdr3_aa: CSVRRSGGAVSYEQYF; j_call: TRBJ2-7; v_call: TRBV29-1; clone_size: .; d_call: TRBD2; cdr3_length: 16
cdr3_nt: TGTGCCAGCAGTTTAAGGGGTGTCGAGCAGTACTTC; cdr3_aa: CASSLRGVEQYF; j_call: TRBJ2-7; v_call: TRBV27; clone_size: .; d_call: .; cdr3_length: 12
cdr3_nt: TGCGCCAGCAGTCCGGACAGGGGAGGTGGCTACACCTTC; cdr3_aa: CASSPDRGGGYTF; j_call: TRBJ1-2; v_call: TRBV10-2; clone_size: .; d_call: TRBD1; cdr3_length: 13
cdr3_nt: TGTGCCAGCAGCCAAGCCCACAGGGTCACAGATACGCAGTATTTT; cdr3_aa: CASSQAHRVTDTQYF; j_call: TRBJ2-3; v_call: TRBV3-1/TRBV3-2; clone_size: few; d_call: .; cdr3_length: 15
cdr3_nt: TGTGCCAGTAGTCTCTCAGGACTAGCGGGGAAGAACACCGGGGAGCTGTTTTTT; cdr3_aa: CASSLSGLAGKNTGELFF; j_call: TRBJ2-2; v_call: TRBV19; clone_size: .; d_call: TRBD2; cdr3_length: 18
cdr3_nt: TGTGCCAGCAGCTTTACCGGACTAGCGAGCGAGCAGTACTTC; cdr3_aa: CASSFTGLASEQYF; j_call: TRBJ2-7; v_call: TRBV5-4; clone_size: .; d_call: TRBD2; cdr3_length: 14
cdr3_nt: TGTGCCGGGCAAACAGGGGGCTCGGCCGGGGAGCTGTTTTTT; cdr3_aa: CAGQTGGSAGELFF; j_call: TRBJ2-2; v_call: TRBV6-5; clone_size: once; d_call: TRBD1; cdr3_length: 14
cdr3_nt: TGCGCCAGCAGTCACCACGCCCAGACTAGCGGAGACTACGAGCAGTACTTC; cdr3_aa: CASSHHAQTSGDYEQYF; j_call: TRBJ2-7; v_call: TRBV23-1; clone_size: .; d_call: TRBD2; cdr3_length: 17
cdr3_nt: TGTGCCAGCAGCGTCCGGGGTACCCAAGAGACCCAGTACTTC; cdr3_aa: CASSVRGTQETQYF; j_call: TRBJ2-5; v_call: TRBV9; clone_size: .; d_call: .; cdr3_length: 14
cdr3_nt: TGCGCCAGCAGCCGGGGGTCTGGCCCAGATACGCAGTATTTT; cdr3_aa: CASSRGSGPDTQYF; j_call: TRBJ2-3; v_call: TRBV5-1; clone_size: .; d_call: .; cdr3_length: 14
cdr3_nt: TGCGCCAGCAGCCCAGGGGGCGGTGGAAACACCATATATTTT; cdr3_aa: CASSPGGGGNTIYF; j_call: TRBJ1-3; v_call: TRBV5-1; clone_size: few; d_call: TRBD1; cdr3_length: 14
cdr3_nt: TGTGCCAGCAGCCAGGGTGGTAAGAACACTGAAGCTTTCTTT; cdr3_aa: CASSQGGKNTEAFF; j_call: TRBJ1-1; v_call: TRBV2; clone_size: .; d_call: .; cdr3_length: 14
cdr3_nt: TGTGCCAGCAGCTTAGGACTAGCGGTTAGGGAGACCCAGTACTTC; cdr3_aa: CASSLGLAVRETQYF; j_call: TRBJ2-5; v_call: TRBV7-2; clone_size: .; d_call: TRBD2; cdr3_length: 15
cdr3_nt: TGTGCCAGCAGGGCCCGAGGGACAGGACAAGAGACCCAGTACTTC; cdr3_aa: CASRARGTGQETQYF; j_call: TRBJ2-5; v_call: TRBV5-6; clone_size: .; d_call: TRBD1; cdr3_length: 15
cdr3_nt: TGTGCCAGCAGCTCATGGGGGGGCACAGATACGCAGTATTTT; cdr3_aa: CASSSWGGTDTQYF; j_call: TRBJ2-3; v_call: TRBV9; clone_size: .; d_call: .; cdr3_length: 14
cdr3_nt: TGTGCCAGCAGTACCCGGACAGGTTCTTGGACCCAGTACTTC; cdr3_aa: CASSTRTGSWTQYF; j_call: TRBJ2-5; v_call: TRBV2; clone_size: .; d_call: TRBD1; cdr3_length: 14
cdr3_nt: TGCGCCAGCAGCTTGGAGGGACTTGAAGCTTTCTTT; cdr3_aa: CASSLEGLEAFF; j_call: TRBJ1-1; v_call: TRBV5-1; clone_size: .; d_call: .; cdr3_length: 12
cdr3_nt: TGCGCCAGCAGCTTTTCGGGGGTTGAGAATGAAAAACTGTTTTTT; cdr3_aa: CASSFSGVENEKLFF; j_call: TRBJ1-4; v_call: TRBV5-1; clone_size: .; d_call: .; cdr3_length: 15
cdr3_nt: TGTGCCAGCAGCATTGGGACAGGGGCGAGCTCCTACAATGAGCAGTTCTTC; cdr3_aa: CASSIGTGASSYNEQFF; j_call: TRBJ2-1; v_call: TRBV11-2; clone_size: .; d_call: TRBD1; cdr3_length: 17
cdr3_nt: TGCGCCAGCAGCCTAGAATTGGACAGGGGGCTGAGTACAGATACGCAGTATTTT; cdr3_aa: CASSLELDRGLSTDTQYF; j_call: TRBJ2-3; v_call: TRBV5-1; clone_size: .; d_call: TRBD1; cdr3_length: 18
cdr3_nt: TGTGCCAGCAGCTCGGGACTAGCGGGAGGGCTAAATGAGCAGTTCTTC; cdr3_aa: CASSSGLAGGLNEQFF; j_call: TRBJ2-1; v_call: TRBV11-2; clone_size: .; d_call: TRBD2; cdr3_length: 16
cdr3_nt: TGTGCCAGCGGACAGGGCCGCGAGCAGTACTTC; cdr3_aa: CASGQGREQYF; j_call: TRBJ2-7; v_call: TRBV7-2; clone_size: .; d_call: TRBD1; cdr3_length: 11
cdr3_nt: TGTGCCAGCAGCCAAGGACTAGCGGTTAACACAGATACGCAGTATTTT; cdr3_aa: CASSQGLAVNTDTQYF; j_call: TRBJ2-3; v_call: TRBV3-1/TRBV3-2; clone_size: .; d_call: TRBD2; cdr3_length: 16
cdr3_nt: TGTGCCAGCAGCTTAACCCGGGGAGGGAATGAAAAACTGTTTTTT; cdr3_aa: CASSLTRGGNEKLFF; j_call: TRBJ1-4; v_call: TRBV7-8; clone_size: .; d_call: .; cdr3_length: 15
cdr3_nt: TGTGCCTGGAGTTTGGAGGCTAACTATGGCTACACCTTC; cdr3_aa: CAWSLEANYGYTF; j_call: TRBJ1-2; v_call: TRBV30; clone_size: .; d_call: .; cdr3_length: 13
cdr3_nt: TGTGCCAGCAGCGATGGGACAGGCTATAATCAGCCCCAGCATTTT; cdr3_aa: CASSDGTGYNQPQHF; j_call: TRBJ1-5; v_call: TRBV7-9; clone_size: .; d_call: TRBD1; cdr3_length: 15
cdr3_nt: TGTGCCAGCCCCCACCGAACAGGGAAATACGAGCAGTACTTC; cdr3_aa: CASPHRTGKYEQYF; j_call: TRBJ2-7; v_call: TRBV7-9; clone_size: .; d_call: .; cdr3_length: 14
cdr3_nt: TGTGCCAGCAAGGGGACAGGGAGCCGAGGCTACACCTTC; cdr3_aa: CASKGTGSRGYTF; j_call: TRBJ1-2; v_call: TRBV6-5; clone_size: .; d_call: TRBD1; cdr3_length: 13
cdr3_nt: TGTGCCAGCAGCTCGCAGGGGTTTGGGGCTGAAGCTTTCTTT; cdr3_aa: CASSSQGFGAEAFF; j_call: TRBJ1-1; v_call: TRBV7-3; clone_size: .; d_call: .; cdr3_length: 14